These T cell receptor beta chains were read from a single sample in a study of shared clonotypes between healthy human individuals. Profiling relied on immunoSEQ multiplex PCR, and the TCRdb table lists in-frame clones only, not all of them. The top ten hold 0.37% of the sample, which has 2 million to 2.5 million clones, about nine tenths seen once. Sequenced material: naive CD4+ T cells from PBMCs. All receptors derive from a man aged 18 to 35 in good health. Some clones in this sample may be carry-over from other donors' samples. Both conserved end residues are part of each CDR3. A D gene is named only where the DNA matches it firmly. The size field is filled for only some rows; it gives once, few, many or a size class.

.	TRBV30	TRBJ1-2	.	TGTGCCTGGAGTGAAAGGACCTACACTGGCTACACCTTC	CAWSERTYTGYTF
.	TRBV5-6	TRBJ2-7	.	TGTGCCAGCATAAGGAAGGGGTTTTACGAGCAGTACTTC	CASIRKGFYEQYF
.	TRBV29-1	TRBJ1-1	.	TGCAGCGTTGGTGGGGGCGGGGACACTGAAGCTTTCTTT	CSVGGGGDTEAFF
.	TRBV28	TRBJ2-7	TRBD1	TGTGCCAGCAGGTGGGACAGGGGTTCCTACGAGCAGTACTTC	CASRWDRGSYEQYF
once	TRBV15	TRBJ2-1	.	TGTGCCACCAGCAGAGCAGATCTCTACAATGAGCAGTTCTTC	CATSRADLYNEQFF
.	TRBV4-1	TRBJ2-1	TRBD1	TGCGCCAGCAGCCCTAGGGGGACAGGGACGGAGAATCGGTTCTTC	CASSPRGTGTENRFF
.	TRBV5-4	TRBJ2-5	.	TGTGCCAGCAGCTTGCTGGGTGGGAGGTCCGCCAGGACCCAGTACTTC	CASSLLGGRSARTQYF
.	TRBV6-1	TRBJ1-5	.	TGTGCCAGCCGGTTTGGGGGTGGTGTTCAGCCCCAGCATTTT	CASRFGGGVQPQHF
.	TRBV30	TRBJ1-2	.	TGTGCCTGGAGCGCTAAGCCGGGGATCTATGGCTACACCTTC	CAWSAKPGIYGYTF
.	TRBV27	TRBJ2-6	.	TGTGCCAGCAGTTTATTGGGCTCTGGGGCCAACGTCCTGACTTTC	CASSLLGSGANVLTF
few	TRBV5-6	TRBJ2-4	.	TGTGCCAGCAGCTTGGGCATATCTGGAAACATTCAGTACTTC	CASSLGISGNIQYF
few	TRBV19	TRBJ1-5	.	TGTGCCAGTAGGATGGGATTTAGTAATCAGCCCCAGCATTTT	CASRMGFSNQPQHF
.	TRBV11-2	TRBJ2-1	TRBD1	TGTGCCAGCAGCCCATACCGGGACAGGGTGTACAATGAGCAGTTCTTC	CASSPYRDRVYNEQFF
.	TRBV9	TRBJ1-1	TRBD1	TGTGCCAGCACCTCAGGGGGCTCTTACACTGAAGCTTTCTTT	CASTSGGSYTEAFF
once	TRBV6-5	TRBJ2-7	TRBD2	TGTGCCAGCAGTTCGGGGGGTAGCGGGAGTTACGAGCAGTACTTC	CASSSGGSGSYEQYF
.	TRBV30	TRBJ1-4	.	TGTGCCTGGAGCGATCCGGGACGGGGCAATGAAAAACTGTTTTTT	CAWSDPGRGNEKLFF
.	TRBV18	TRBJ1-3	.	TGTGCCAGCTCACCTGGGCTGAGCTCTGGAAACACCATATATTTT	CASSPGLSSGNTIYF
.	TRBV27	TRBJ1-5	TRBD1	TGTGCCAGCAGGGCCTATACAGGGGGCGGTCAGCCCCAGCATTTT	CASRAYTGGGQPQHF
.	TRBV27	TRBJ1-3	TRBD1	TGTGCCAGCAGGGGGACAGGGGTCTCTGGAAACACCATATATTTT	CASRGTGVSGNTIYF
.	TRBV7-2	TRBJ2-3	.	TGTGCCAGCAGCTTAATGAGGGGCACAGATACGCAGTATTTT	CASSLMRGTDTQYF
.	TRBV5-1	TRBJ2-1	.	TGCGCCAGCAGCATAGGACTGGGCGGAAGCTCCTACAATGAGCAGTTCTTC	CASSIGLGGSSYNEQFF
.	TRBV5-1	TRBJ1-2	.	TGCGCCAGCAGCTTGGAGGGAAATAACTATGGCTACACCTTC	CASSLEGNNYGYTF
.	TRBV4-3	TRBJ1-2	.	TGCGCCAGCAGCCAAGCTCGGCACGGGCAGGCTAACGGCTACACCTTC	CASSQARHGQANGYTF
.	TRBV28	TRBJ2-3	TRBD2	TGTGCCAGCAGTTTATATGAGCGGGGTTTAGGTACGCAGTATTTT	CASSLYERGLGTQYF
.	TRBV14	TRBJ1-2	.	TGTGCCAGCAGTCTCAGCGTTACACTGACCGCGGGCTACACCTTC	CASSLSVTLTAGYTF
once	TRBV2	TRBJ2-3	.	TGTGCCAGCAGTGGGTTGTCCAGGTCCGAAGGTACGCAGTATTTT	CASSGLSRSEGTQYF
.	TRBV4-3	TRBJ1-1	.	TGCGCCAGCAGCCAAGAACTGGCAGGGTTGGGCACTGAAGCTTTCTTT	CASSQELAGLGTEAFF
.	TRBV9	TRBJ1-3	.	TGTGCCAGCAGCGTGCAGGGTATCTCAGGAAACACCATATATTTT	CASSVQGISGNTIYF
.	TRBV19	TRBJ1-2	.	TGTGCCAGTACCCCCCAGAGCGGAGTCGCTAACTATGGCTACACCTTC	CASTPQSGVANYGYTF
.	TRBV5-4	TRBJ2-1	TRBD2	TGTGCCAGCAGCCCGGGACTAGCTGAGCAGTTCTTC	CASSPGLAEQFF
.	TRBV28	TRBJ1-3	.	TGTGCCAGCACCCCCCCCTTCGGGAACACCATATATTTT	CASTPPFGNTIYF
.	TRBV5-1	TRBJ2-3	TRBD1	TGCGCCAGCAGCACAGGGACAGGACCCCTGACTGATACGCAGTATTTT	CASSTGTGPLTDTQYF
.	TRBV27	TRBJ1-1	.	TGTGCCAGCAGTTTATTGCCGAGGACTGAAGCTTTCTTT	CASSLLPRTEAFF
.	TRBV27	TRBJ2-7	TRBD2	TGTGCCAGCAGTTATTTACTAGCGGGATCGGGCGAGCAGTACTTC	CASSYLLAGSGEQYF
.	TRBV7-9	TRBJ2-1	.	TGTGCCAGCAGCTTAGTTGCTTATGAGCAGTTCTTC	CASSLVAYEQFF
.	TRBV7-3	TRBJ2-1	TRBD1	TGTGCCAGCAGCTTAGGGACAGTTAATGAGCAGTTCTTC	CASSLGTVNEQFF
.	TRBV7-2	TRBJ1-2	TRBD1	TGTGCCAGCAGCTCCCGGGACAGGGGTTTTGGTGGCTACACCTTC	CASSSRDRGFGGYTF
.	TRBV5-1	TRBJ2-7	.	TGCGCCAGCAGCTTCGCGGGAAACATTTACGAGCAGTACTTC	CASSFAGNIYEQYF
.	TRBV5-1	TRBJ2-7	TRBD1	TGCGCCAGCAGCTGGGGACAGGGGGCCTTCTACGAGCAGTACTTC	CASSWGQGAFYEQYF
.	TRBV25-1	TRBJ2-1	.	TGTGCCAGCAGTGACCGAAAAACCGGAATTGGCAATGAGCAGTTCTTC	CASSDRKTGIGNEQFF
.	TRBV28	TRBJ2-1	.	TGTGCCAGCAGGTCCGGGAATTGGTACAATGAGCAGTTCTTC	CASRSGNWYNEQFF
few	TRBV4-3	TRBJ1-1	.	TGCGCCAGCAGCCAAGAACCCGGAACTGAAGCTTTCTTT	CASSQEPGTEAFF
.	TRBV5-5	TRBJ2-7	.	TGTGCCAGCAGCTTCGGGGAAAGGCGCGAGCAGTACTTC	CASSFGERREQYF
.	TRBV28	TRBJ1-1	TRBD1	TGTGCCAGCAGTTTGCAATCGACAGGGGGCCGGAGCACTGAAGCTTTCTTT	CASSLQSTGGRSTEAFF
.	TRBV5-1	TRBJ2-5	.	TGCGCCAGCAGCCAGGGGGGCAGCGAGACCCAGTACTTC	CASSQGGSETQYF
.	TRBV7-3	TRBJ2-5	.	TGTGCCAGCAGCTTAACGCAGGCCAGGGAAGAGACCCAGTACTTC	CASSLTQAREETQYF
.	TRBV14	TRBJ1-1	.	TGTGCCAGCAGCCAAGCGGACTTGTGGACTGAAGCTTTCTTT	CASSQADLWTEAFF
.	TRBV28	TRBJ1-4	.	TGTGCCAGCAGGCGTCGACCAGGGCGGGATGATGAAAAACTGTTTTTT	CASRRRPGRDDEKLFF